This T cell receptor beta chain is drawn from a study of blood T cell repertoires in COVID-19. Study details: PBMCs, B-cell-depleted T cells, or T cells were the source of the cDNA or gDNA that made up the material.

CDR1 SGHNT and CDR2 YYREEE come from the germline V gene (reference sequence). The junction had 10 bases not matched to a gene; V was cut back by 3 bases and J by 5 bases. The CDR3 loop spans 15 amino acids. As processed by the authors: Using reference gene primer amplification, nucleated cell counts were estimated. Measured with immunoSEQ multiplex PCR; TCRdb has only the in-frame clones, and not every one. The V and J calls and clone size are taken from that table; D and trimming were inferred from the DNA. The profile shows tens of thousands of clones, roughly four fifths of them singletons. This sequence originates from a man aged 65 to 85 with acute or convalescent COVID-19. Sequencing was performed on peripheral blood. The gene calls are TRBV5-4 and TRBJ1-2; 7 positions match TRBD1. The CDR3 protein is CASSSSGGIWYGYTF. The CDR3 DNA is TGTGCCAGCAGCTCGTCAGGGGGAATATGGTATGGCTACACCTTC.